This T cell receptor (beta chain) was documented in a study of blood T cells in healthy people across ages. Per germline, CDR1 MNHEY and CDR2 SMNVEV (reference sequence). Trimming stripped 3 bases from V and 14 bases from J, with 17 bases between. This CDR3 is built from 13 residues. Sample-barcoded 5' priming and a J-beta primer mix drove a second PCR of 7 to 11 cycles. TCRdb called the 5' RACE reads again in MiXCR, with one record for every CDR3 protein. The sample has 850,000 to 1,000,000 distinct CDR3 sequences, about 48% seen once. The specimen sequenced was blood. This clonotype was obtained from a man younger than 40 in good health. The chain combines TRBV27 with TRBJ2-4; a possible D gene is TRBD2 (6 bases). CDR3 region: CASSLGVRDEKYF. The CDR3, as DNA: TGTGCCAGCAGTTTGGGAGTGCGGGACGAAAAGTACTTC.